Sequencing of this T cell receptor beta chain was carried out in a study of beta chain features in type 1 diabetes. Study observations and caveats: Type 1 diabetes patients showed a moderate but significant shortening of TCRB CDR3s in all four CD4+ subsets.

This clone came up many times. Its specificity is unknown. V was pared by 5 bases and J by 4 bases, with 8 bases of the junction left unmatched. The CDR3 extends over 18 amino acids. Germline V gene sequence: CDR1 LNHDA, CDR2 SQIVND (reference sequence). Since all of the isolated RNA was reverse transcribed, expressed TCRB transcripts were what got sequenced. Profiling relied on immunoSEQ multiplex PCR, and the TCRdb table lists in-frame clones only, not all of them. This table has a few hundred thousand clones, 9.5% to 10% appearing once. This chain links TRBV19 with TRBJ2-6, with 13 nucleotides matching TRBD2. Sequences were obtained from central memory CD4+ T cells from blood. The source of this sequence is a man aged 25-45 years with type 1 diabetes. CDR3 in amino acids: CASSSGLAGDLGANVLTF. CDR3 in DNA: TGTGCCAGTAGTTCAGGACTAGCGGGAGACCTAGGGGCCAACGTCCTGACTTTC.